Below, 17 T cell receptor beta chains from the same sample are listed, as sequenced in a study of shared clonotypes between healthy human individuals. Profiling relied on immunoSEQ multiplex PCR, and the TCRdb table lists in-frame clones only, not all of them. The table lists 2,500,000 or so clones, 80% to 95% of them singletons. The sequencing sample was made of naive CD4+ T cells from PBMCs. Subset here: CD45RA+ positively selected. All receptors derive from a young man in good health. Some clones in this sample may be carry-over from other donors' samples.

The chain links TRBV6-5 to TRBJ2-7, with TRBD1 matching 10 bases. Unmatched junction bases numbered 5, after V lost 6 bases and J lost 3 bases. The germline V gene encodes CDR1 MNHEY and CDR2 SVGAGI. The CDR3 runs to 14 residues. In DNA form, the CDR3 reads TGTGCCAGCAGGGCGGGACAGGGGTTCTACGAGCAGTACTTC. Translating it yields CASRAGQGFYEQYF.

The chain carries TRBV6-9 and TRBJ2-1; 9 bases agree with TRBD1. Germline trimming cut 3 bases from V and 8 bases from J; bases unmatched to any gene: 5. The CDR3 is made up of 14 amino acids. Germline CDR1 MNHGY, CDR2 SVAAGI. The CDR3 region is CASSYLGQGYEQFF. The CDR3 bases are TGTGCCAGCAGTTACTTAGGACAGGGGTATGAGCAGTTCTTC.

CDR3 DNA: TGTGCCAGCAGTAGGACAGTATCGAACACTGAAGCTTTCTTT. The encoded protein is CASSRTVSNTEAFF. V gene TRBV6-5 combines with J gene TRBJ1-1, with TRBD1 as a possible D gene (6 bases). V shed 5 bases and J shed 1 base, with 11 bases lying between them. CDR3 size: 14 residues. Looked up from germline, CDR1 is MNHEY and CDR2 is SVGAGI.

The genes are TRBV7-6 and TRBJ1-4, with D uncertain. The CDR3 contains 17 residues. V lost 5 bases and J lost 0, with 16 bases in between. Germline V CDR1 and CDR2: SGHVS, FNYEAQ. This CDR3 is CASSPRPDRSTNEKLFF. The CDR3 DNA follows: TGTGCCAGCAGCCCGAGACCTGACCGATCAACTAATGAAAAACTGTTTTTT.

Concerning this clone itself: Different DNA sequences within this sample yield the same CDR3. The J gene is TRBJ2-3, the V gene TRBV30; D remains ambiguous. Trimming pared 0 bases from V and 2 bases from J, leaving 6 bases between. Per germline, CDR1 GTSNPN and CDR2 SVGIG (reference sequence). The CDR3 extends over 13 amino acids. The CDR3 protein is CAWSVGPTDTQYF. The CDR3 DNA reads as TGTGCCTGGAGTGTAGGGCCCACAGATACGCAGTATTTT.

This clone came up once. This rearrangement joins TRBV28 to TRBJ1-2, with 7 bases matching TRBD1. Losses at the gene ends were 2 bases for V and 0 bases for J; bases not matched to a gene: 12. Germline lookup yields CDR1 MDHEN and CDR2 SYDVKM. CDR3 length equals 18 residues. The CDR3 region is CASSLPGQYALPNYGYTF. The CDR3 DNA is TGTGCCAGCAGTTTACCGGGACAGTACGCACTACCTAACTATGGCTACACCTTC.

The table lists this clone with a count of one. The J gene is TRBJ1-5, the V gene TRBV19, with a tentative D call TRBD1 (6 bases). V was shortened by 6 bases and J by 6 bases, with 15 bases between the two germline ends. Germline CDR1 is LNHDA and CDR2 is SQIVND (reference sequence). The CDR3 is 14 residues long. The CDR3 is CASSKQGRGQPQHF. The CDR3 region has the DNA TGTGCCAGTAGCAAACAGGGTAGGGGTCAGCCCCAGCATTTT.

The rearrangement uses TRBV5-1 and TRBJ2-3, with TRBD2 matching over 10 bases. From germline, CDR1 is SGHRS and CDR2 YFSETQ. The CDR3 is 16 amino acids. V shed 4 bases, J shed 7 bases, and the junction held 12 bases outside the gene matches. For the CDR3, the DNA is TGCGCCAGCAGCGCCCGACTAGCGGGTGGCATAAATACGCAGTATTTT. Translated, it gives CASSARLAGGINTQYF.

The chain carries TRBV7-2 and TRBJ2-2, with a tentative D call TRBD2 (7 bases). CDR3 length: 18 amino acids. Trimming took 5 bases from V and 5 from J, leaving 24 bases between them. CDR1 is SGHTA, CDR2 FQGNSA, per germline. This CDR3 is CASSPNAGAGTRTGELFF. The DNA of the CDR3 is TGTGCCAGCAGCCCCAATGCGGGGGCCGGGACCCGAACCGGGGAGCTGTTTTTT.

The gene calls are TRBV4-3 and TRBJ2-1, with D perhaps given as TRBD1 or TRBD2 (5 bases each). Germline CDR1 reads LGHNA; CDR2 reads YSLEER. V was shortened by 4 bases and J by 8 bases, with 15 bases between the two germline ends. CDR3 size: 14 residues. CDR3 residues: CASSLVGEPHEQFF. The CDR3 bases are TGCGCCAGCAGCCTGGTGGGGGAGCCCCATGAGCAGTTCTTC.

V and J are TRBV19 and TRBJ2-1, with D unresolved. The CDR3 totals 15 residues. CDR1 LNHDA and CDR2 SQIVND come from the germline V gene (reference sequence). V dropped 5 bases and J dropped 0 bases, with 11 bases sitting between them. This CDR3 is CASSRRPSSYNEQFF. The CDR3 nucleotides read TGTGCCAGTAGTCGAAGGCCTAGCTCCTACAATGAGCAGTTCTTC. The entire variable domain, with the rest obtained from reference TRBV19 and TRBJ2-1, is as follows: DGGITQSPKYLFRKEGQNVTLSCEQNLNHDAMYWYRQDPGQGLRLIYYSQIVNDFQKGDIAEGYSVSREKKESFPLTVTSAQKNPTAFYLCASSRRPSSYNEQFFGPGTRLTVL.

The chain links TRBV7-8 to TRBJ1-4; 8 nucleotides match TRBD1. This CDR3 spans 15 amino acids. J lost 2 bases, V lost 5 bases, and 4 bases had no gene match. The V gene's germline CDR1 is SGHVS and CDR2 FQNEAQ. The CDR3 sequence is CASSKDRVTNEKLFF. As DNA, the CDR3 is TGTGCCAGCAGCAAGGACAGGGTCACTAATGAAAAACTGTTTTTT.

This clone has only a few counts. V gene TRBV5-1 combines with J gene TRBJ2-2; D is unresolved. Deletions cut 1 base from V and 4 bases from J, with 8 bases between. Germline loops: CDR1 SGHRS, CDR2 YFSETQ. The CDR3 sequence is 14 residues long. CDR3 protein: CASSLKVGTGELFF. The CDR3 DNA follows: TGCGCCAGCAGCTTGAAGGTTGGCACCGGGGAGCTGTTTTTT.

This clone was detected once. V usage is TRBV2 and J usage is TRBJ2-7; possible D gene TRBD2, 5 bases. The V gene lost 2 bases and the J gene lost 2 bases, with 10 bases spanning the gap. The CDR3 has 14 amino acids. From germline, CDR1 is SNHLY and CDR2 FYNNEI. The CDR3 protein is CASSERSGPYEQYF. The CDR3 DNA reads as TGTGCCAGCAGTGAAAGGAGCGGCCCCTACGAGCAGTACTTC.

J is TRBJ1-2 and V is TRBV6-1; 7 bases map to TRBD1. The germline V gene encodes CDR1 MNHNS and CDR2 SASEGT. The V segment lost 3 bases and the J segment 6 bases; nucleotides outside the gene matches: 7. The CDR3 contains 14 residues. In nucleotides, the CDR3 is TGTGCCAGCAGTGATTGGACAGGTTCCCATGGCTACACCTTC. Protein sequence: CASSDWTGSHGYTF.

This chain links TRBV2 with TRBJ1-2; D is unresolved. V lost 7 bases to trimming and J lost 6 bases, with 15 bases between them. The CDR3 consists of 13 residues. Germline assignment: CDR1 SNHLY and CDR2 FYNNEI. CDR3 loop: CASNNQVYHGYTF. CDR3 nucleotides: TGTGCCAGCAATAATCAAGTGTATCATGGCTACACCTTC.

The chain carries TRBV9 and TRBJ1-5; D gene ambiguous. The CDR3 extends over 12 amino acids. The V end was cut by 0 bases, the J end by 5 bases, with 3 bases between. Germline CDR1 is SGDLS and CDR2 is YYNGEE. Here the CDR3 DNA reads TGTGCCAGCAGCGTAGGCTATCAGCCCCAGCATTTT. This sequence encodes CASSVGYQPQHF.